These 3 T cell receptor beta chains were sequenced from one sample in a study of T cells in localized non-small cell lung cancer. Assay used: immunoSEQ multiplex PCR; TCRdb lists only in-frame clones, some missing. Among under 65,000 clones, around 83% were seen once, and the ten largest hold roughly 21%. This material consisted of peripheral blood, taken before any cancer treatment. The receptors were sampled from a female donor over 55 with stage II squamous cell lung carcinoma.

The V call is TRBV27, the J call TRBJ2-1; D call uncertain. V was cut by 6 bases and J by 3 bases, with 6 bases left in between. This CDR3 region has 12 residues. The germline CDR1 and CDR2 sequences are MNHEY and SMNVEV (reference sequence). CDR3 region: CASRDGYNEQFF. The CDR3 DNA follows: TGTGCCAGCAGGGACGGCTACAATGAGCAGTTCTTC.

V gene TRBV5-4 combines with J gene TRBJ2-2, with D perhaps TRBD1 or TRBD2 (5 bases each). This CDR3 is built from 14 residues. V was cut by 3 bases and J by 4 bases, with 10 bases left in between. In germline, CDR1 is SGHNT, CDR2 YYREEE (reference sequence). CDR3 DNA sequence: TGTGCCAGCAGCTGGGACCCTCTCACCGGGGAGCTGTTTTTT. Translation gives CASSWDPLTGELFF.

This clone is classed as large. The chain links TRBV7-9 to TRBJ1-6, with unresolved D. Trimming stripped 2 bases from V and 7 bases from J, with 9 bases between. Per the germline V gene, CDR1 is SEHNR and CDR2 is FQNEAQ (reference sequence). The CDR3 loop spans 14 amino acids. CDR3 protein: CASSLSGLNSPLHF. CDR3 coding DNA: TGTGCCAGCAGCTTAAGCGGGTTAAATTCACCCCTCCACTTT.